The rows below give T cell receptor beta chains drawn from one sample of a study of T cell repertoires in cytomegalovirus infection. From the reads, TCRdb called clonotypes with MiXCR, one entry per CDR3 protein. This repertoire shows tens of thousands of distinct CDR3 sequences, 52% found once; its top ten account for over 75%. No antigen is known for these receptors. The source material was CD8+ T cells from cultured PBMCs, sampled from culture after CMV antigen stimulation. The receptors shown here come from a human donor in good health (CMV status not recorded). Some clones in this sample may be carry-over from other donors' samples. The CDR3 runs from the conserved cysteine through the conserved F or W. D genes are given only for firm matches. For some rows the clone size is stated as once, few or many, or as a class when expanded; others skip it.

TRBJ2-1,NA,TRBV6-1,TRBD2,TGTGCCACCTCGAGCCTAGCGGGAGGGCTCGATGAGCAGTTCTTC,CATSSLAGGLDEQFF
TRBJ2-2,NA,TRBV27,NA,TGTGCCAGCAGACCCTTCGGGGGCGGGATCGGGGAGCTGTTTTTT,CASRPFGGGIGELFF
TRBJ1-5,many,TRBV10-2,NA,TGCGCCAGCAGGCAGGTGGGTCAGCCCCAGCATTTT,CASRQVGQPQHF
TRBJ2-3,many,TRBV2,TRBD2,TGTGCCAGCAGTGAAGCGTTAGTAGCGGGGGATCGAGCAGATACGCAGTATTTT,CASSEALVAGDRADTQYF
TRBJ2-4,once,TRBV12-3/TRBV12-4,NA,TGTGCCAGCAGTTTAGGAGGGGCGGACATTCAGTACTTC,CASSLGGADIQYF
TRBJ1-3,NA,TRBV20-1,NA,TGCAGTGCTGAAAGGAGAATCGGCAGGGCGTCCGGAAACACCATATATTTT,CSAERRIGRASGNTIYF
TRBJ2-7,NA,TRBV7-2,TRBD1,TGTGCCAGCAGCTTAGGGGACAGGGGCTACGAGCAGTACTTC,CASSLGDRGYEQYF
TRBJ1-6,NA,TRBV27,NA,TGTGCCAGCAGTTGGACGGTAGATAATTCACCCCTCCACTTT,CASSWTVDNSPLHF
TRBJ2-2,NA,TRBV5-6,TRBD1,TGTGCCAGCAGCTCACTGGACAGGGCAACCGGGGAGCTGTTTTTT,CASSSLDRATGELFF
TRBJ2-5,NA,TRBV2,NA,TGTGCCAGCAGTTCCCCGGAGGGCCAGCAAGAGACCCAGTACTTC,CASSSPEGQQETQYF
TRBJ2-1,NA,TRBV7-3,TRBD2,TGTGCCAGCAGCCCGCGGACTAGAAATGAGCAGTTCTTC,CASSPRTRNEQFF
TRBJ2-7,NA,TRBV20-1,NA,TGCAGTGCTAGAAGCAGTGCCCGGCCCTACGAGCAGTACTTC,CSARSSARPYEQYF
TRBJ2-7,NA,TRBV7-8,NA,TGTGCCAGCAGCTCCCTGGGTGAGCAGTACTTC,CASSSLGEQYF
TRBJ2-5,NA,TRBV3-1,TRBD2,TGTGCCAGCAGCCAGGTTATCTCGGGGGGACAAGAGACCCAGTACTTC,CASSQVISGGQETQYF
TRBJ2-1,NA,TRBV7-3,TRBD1,TGTGCCAGCAGCTTCGGGACAGGGTATGATGAGCAGTTCTTC,CASSFGTGYDEQFF
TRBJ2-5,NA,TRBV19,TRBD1,TGTGCCAGTAGTGACAGGGGCCAAGGGACCCAGTACTTC,CASSDRGQGTQYF
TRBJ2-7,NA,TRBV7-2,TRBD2,TGTGCCAGCAGCTTGCAAGGACTAGCGGGAGTTTCGGAGCAGTACTTC,CASSLQGLAGVSEQYF
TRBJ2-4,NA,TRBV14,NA,TGTGCCAGCAGCCAAGATGACGGGAACAGCGAGGAGAACATTCAGTACTTC,CASSQDDGNSEENIQYF
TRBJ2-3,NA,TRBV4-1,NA,TGCGCCAGCAGCCACCCCAGGACTTCCCCAAGGACCCGGCAAGATACGCAGTATTTT,CASSHPRTSPRTRQDTQYF
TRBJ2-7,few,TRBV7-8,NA,TGTGCCAGCAGCTTACCCGGGTCCTACGAGCAGTACTTC,CASSLPGSYEQYF
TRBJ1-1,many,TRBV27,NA,TGTGCCAGCAGTTTAGGCCCGGGGCGAACTGAAGCTTTCTTT,CASSLGPGRTEAFF
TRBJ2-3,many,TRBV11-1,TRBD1,TGTGCCAGCAGCCTCGGACAGGGGGGACTTAGCACAGATACGCAGTATTTT,CASSLGQGGLSTDTQYF
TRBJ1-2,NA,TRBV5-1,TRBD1,TGCGCCAGCAGCGGGACAGGGGGCTATGGCTACACCTTC,CASSGTGGYGYTF
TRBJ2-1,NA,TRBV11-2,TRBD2,TGTGCCAGCAGCTTAGTCCCCGGGACTAGCGGACCGAAGAGCTCCTACAATGAGCAGTTCTTC,CASSLVPGTSGPKSSYNEQFF
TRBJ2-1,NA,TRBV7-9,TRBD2,TGTGCCAGCAGCCCCCGACTAGCGGAAGAGCAGTTCTTC,CASSPRLAEEQFF
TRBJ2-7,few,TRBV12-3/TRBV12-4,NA,TGTGCCAGCAGTCCCGGGGTAACCTACGAGCAGTACTTC,CASSPGVTYEQYF
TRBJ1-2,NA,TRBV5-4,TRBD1,TGTGCCAGCAGCTCGGACAGGGTGGATGGCTACACCTTC,CASSSDRVDGYTF
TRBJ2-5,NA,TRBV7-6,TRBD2,TGTGCCAGCAGCTTAGAAGTCGGGGGGGCCGGCGAGACCCAGTACTTC,CASSLEVGGAGETQYF
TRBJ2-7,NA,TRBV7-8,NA,TGTGCCAGCAGCCCCCGGGGCCGCCGCTACGAGCAGTACTTC,CASSPRGRRYEQYF
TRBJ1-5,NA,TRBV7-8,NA,TGTGCCAGCAGCCCCGGGGGGGGTGGTCAGCCCCAGCATTTT,CASSPGGGGQPQHF
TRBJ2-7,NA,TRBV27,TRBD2,TGTGCCAGCAGTTTAGCACACCGGATGTCTAGCGGGAGGCCCTACGAGCAGTACTTC,CASSLAHRMSSGRPYEQYF
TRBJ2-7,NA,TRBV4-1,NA,TGTGCCAGCAGCCAAGGATCCAGGGGCGGCTCCTCCTACGAGCAGTACTTC,CASSQGSRGGSSYEQYF
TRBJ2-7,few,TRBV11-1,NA,TGTGCCAGCAGCTTAACGGTGAGGGTAGGGCACGAGCAGTACTTC,CASSLTVRVGHEQYF
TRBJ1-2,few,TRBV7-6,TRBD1,TGTGCCAGCAGCTTGACCCCGGGACAGAACTATGGCTACACCTTC,CASSLTPGQNYGYTF
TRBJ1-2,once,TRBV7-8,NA,TGTGCCAGCAGCTTAGGCAGGGAAGGCTACACCTTC,CASSLGREGYTF
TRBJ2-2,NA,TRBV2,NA,TGTGCCAGCAGAGGGCCCCTCCCCACCGGGGAGCTGTTTTTT,CASRGPLPTGELFF
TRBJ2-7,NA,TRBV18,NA,TGTGCCAGCTCACCACCAATATCGGGAAACCCTACCTACGAGCAGTACTTC,CASSPPISGNPTYEQYF
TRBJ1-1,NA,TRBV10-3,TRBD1,TGTGCCATCAGCGATGGACAGGGGGCGAGCTCGATGTCGCCGGCGGGTAATGAAGCTTTCTTT,CAISDGQGASSMSPAGNEAFF
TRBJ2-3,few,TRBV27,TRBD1,TGTGCCAGCAGTCTCGGGACAGGGGATGCAGATACGCAGTATTTT,CASSLGTGDADTQYF
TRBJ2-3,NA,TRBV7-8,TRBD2,TGTGCCAGCAGGATACTAGCGGGAGTTGCACCAGATACGCAGTATTTT,CASRILAGVAPDTQYF
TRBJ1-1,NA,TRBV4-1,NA,TGCGCCAGCAGCCTCACCCGGGACCGGTATGAAGCTTTCTTT,CASSLTRDRYEAFF
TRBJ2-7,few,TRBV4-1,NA,TGCGCCAGCAGCCATTACCAGACAGGCTACGAGCAGTACTTC,CASSHYQTGYEQYF
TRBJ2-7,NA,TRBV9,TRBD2,TGTGCCAGCCCACCAGGAGCGGGGGGGCCCTACGAGCAGTACTTC,CASPPGAGGPYEQYF
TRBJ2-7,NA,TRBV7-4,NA,TGTGCCAGCAGCCCTTACCTTGGGGGGTCCTACGAGCAGTACTTC,CASSPYLGGSYEQYF
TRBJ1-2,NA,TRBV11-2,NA,TGTGCCAGCAGCTTAGAAGGCTCGCACCTCTATGGCTACACCTTC,CASSLEGSHLYGYTF
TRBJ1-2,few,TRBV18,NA,TGTGCCAGCTCACCACCAGGGTTCGGCGCACAGATAGGTGTTGGCTACACCTTC,CASSPPGFGAQIGVGYTF
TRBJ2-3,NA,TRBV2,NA,TGTGCCGCCTCGGGGGGCGGAACAGATACGCAGTATTTT,CAASGGGTDTQYF